This passage covers 13 T cell receptor beta chains from one sample sequenced in a study of human T cells and chemical hapten exposure. TCRdb re-called the RACE reads with MiXCR, one entry per CDR3 protein. Here the sample spans approximately 320,000 distinct CDR3 sequences, around 5.5% being singletons. Specified time point: pre-sensitization, week 0. Treatment in this sample: therapeutic diphenylcyclopropenone sensitization with weekly scalp DPC. The sequenced sample was whole blood, obtained in connection with sensitization to the hapten diphenylcyclopropenone (DPC). All receptors come from a woman between 18 and 29 years old with alopecia areata. Some clones in this sample may be carry-over from other donors' samples.

The chain joins TRBV5-6 to TRBJ2-1; 8 bases line up with TRBD1. The CDR3 is 16 amino acids. Looked up from germline, CDR1 is SGHDT and CDR2 is YYEEEE. With V trimmed by 0 bases and J by 4 bases, 6 bases remained unmatched. The CDR3 DNA sequence: TGTGCCAGCAGCTTGGAACAGGGGGGCCCGTACAATGAGCAGTTCTTC. Its translation is CASSLEQGGPYNEQFF.

This clonotype was detected ten times or more. The V gene is TRBV7-2, the J gene TRBJ2-2; no definite D call. This CDR3 region has 14 residues. Germline values: CDR1 SGHTA, CDR2 FQGNSA. Trimming stripped 4 bases from V and 4 bases from J, with 10 bases between. The CDR3 reads CASSSYRATGELFF. The DNA for the CDR3 is TGTGCCAGCAGCTCTTACCGCGCCACCGGGGAGCTGTTTTTT.

Here the CDR3 DNA reads TGTGCCAGCAGCTTAGGTCGCGTCGCTGAAGCTTTCTTT. Translation gives CASSLGRVAEAFF. The chain uses TRBV7-2 and TRBJ1-1; D gene ambiguous. The CDR3 length is 13 residues. Germline V lookup: CDR1 SGHTA, CDR2 FQGNSA. V was cut by 1 base and J by 6 bases, with 9 bases left in between.

The table lists this clonotype with many counts. The V call is TRBV7-2, the J call TRBJ1-1; D gene uncertain. The germline gives CDR1 SGHTA, CDR2 FQGNSA. The V end lost 3 bases, the J end lost 2 bases, and 10 bases lay between the germline ends. The CDR3 is 14 residues long. CDR3 sequence: CASSLRTANTEAFF. The CDR3 coding sequence is TGTGCCAGCAGCTTGAGGACGGCAAACACTGAAGCTTTCTTT.

This clonotype was picked up many times. This chain uses TRBV27 with TRBJ2-5; the match to TRBD1 covers 9 bases. Germline CDR1 and CDR2: MNHEY and SMNVEV (reference sequence). With V trimmed by 2 bases and J by 4 bases, 8 bases remained unmatched. CDR3 length: 16 residues. CDR3 DNA: TGTGCCAGCAGTTTACAAAAAGGACAGGGGAGAGAGACCCAGTACTTC. This codes for CASSLQKGQGRETQYF.

This clonotype was observed a few times. The genes are TRBV28 and TRBJ2-7; tentative D call: TRBD2 (6 bases). Germline V gene sequence: CDR1 MDHEN, CDR2 SYDVKM. The CDR3 runs 14 residues. V was pared by 4 bases and J by 5 bases, with 15 bases between. The CDR3 region is CASSSGDTRNEQYF. The CDR3 DNA reads TGTGCCAGCAGTTCGGGAGACACTAGGAACGAGCAGTACTTC.

The genes are TRBV27 and TRBJ2-3; 7 bases agree with TRBD1. This CDR3 has 13 amino acids. The V gene's germline CDR1 is MNHEY and CDR2 SMNVEV (reference sequence). The ends lost 3 bases at V and 7 bases at J; junction bases unmatched: 4. The DNA of the CDR3 is TGTGCCAGCAGTTTGAGGGACAGATATACGCAGTATTTT. This encodes CASSLRDRYTQYF.

The table lists this clonotype with many counts. This chain links TRBV29-1 with TRBJ1-2; D perhaps matches TRBD1 (6 bases). CDR3 length: 13 amino acids. Between the trimmed V and J ends, which lost 2 bases and 4 bases, there was a span of 11 bases. CDR1 and CDR2 (germline): SQVTM, ANQGSEA. For the CDR3, the DNA is TGCAGCGTTGAACCGGGACACTCCTATGGCTACACCTTC. It codes for CSVEPGHSYGYTF.

This clonotype was observed a few times. The V and J genes are TRBV6-5 and TRBJ2-2; D is unclear. The CDR3 covers 15 residues. Germline assignment: CDR1 MNHEY and CDR2 SVGAGI. Deletions cut 5 bases from V and 4 bases from J, with 14 bases between. The CDR3 DNA is TGTGCCAGCAGTCCCCTCGGAACGGCCACCGGGGAGCTGTTTTTT. Encoded protein: CASSPLGTATGELFF.

The table lists this clonotype with many counts. V is TRBV7-8 and J is TRBJ1-3; D remains unclear. There are 15 residues in the CDR3. The germline V gene encodes CDR1 SGHVS and CDR2 FQNEAQ. Trimming stripped 8 bases from V and 8 bases from J, with 22 bases between. CDR3 nucleotides: TGTGCCAGCTCCCCCCCTACCGCTGAGTTCGACACCATATATTTT. Residues: CASSPPTAEFDTIYF.

This clonotype was detected many times. The V gene is TRBV5-1, the J gene TRBJ1-5, with TRBD1 as a possible D gene (5 bases). This CDR3 spans 14 amino acids. Trimming removed 4 bases from V and 6 bases from J, with 14 bases in between. In germline, CDR1 is SGHRS, CDR2 YFSETQ. CDR3 bases: TGCGCCAGCAGCCCCCGACCTGGGGGTCAGCCCCAGCATTTT. Its translation: CASSPRPGGQPQHF.

This clonotype was recorded at least ten times. V is TRBV6-2 or TRBV6-3 and J is TRBJ1-5; 12 positions match TRBD1. This CDR3 has 15 residues. V trimming: 4 bases; J trimming: 6 bases; junction bases outside the gene matches: 4. The germline V gene encodes CDR1 MNHEY and CDR2 SVGEGT. This chain's CDR3 is CASSFGTGGIQPQHF. Here the CDR3 DNA reads TGTGCCAGCAGTTTCGGGACAGGGGGCATTCAGCCCCAGCATTTT.

This clonotype was seen a few times. CDR3: CASSEAWTSGNTIYF. CDR3 DNA sequence: TGTGCCAGCAGTGAAGCCTGGACCTCTGGAAACACCATATATTTT. The chain combines TRBV2 with TRBJ1-3; D is uncertain. This CDR3 is 15 amino acids long. The germline V gene encodes CDR1 SNHLY and CDR2 FYNNEI. Trimming pared 0 bases from V and 0 bases from J, leaving 6 bases between.